Described below is a single TCR beta chain sequence and its context. Its target is not known. What the library attached to individual cDNA molecules were unique molecular identifiers. MiXCR, run by TCRdb on the 5' RACE reads, gives a single entry per CDR3 protein. The sample records approximately 81,000 distinct CDR3 sequences, less than 9.5% being singletons. Unfractionated whole blood served as the source for total RNA extraction. Germline CDR1 reads MGHRA; CDR2 reads YSYEKL. The length of the CDR3 is 17 residues. V lost 0 bases and J lost 6; bases outside the gene matches: 9. The record originates from a study of human T cells and chemical hapten exposure. For the study at large: Small differences in pooled library volume mainly drove the variation in TCR yields per sample. Findings and caveats of the study: No change in TCRs above 1 in 1000 frequency was produced by DPC sensitization.

J is TRBJ2-1 and V is TRBV4-1; 9 positions agree with TRBD2. This TCR was sampled from a male donor in good health. The CDR3 reads CASSQEPGGLARNEQFF. CDR3 sequence (DNA): TGCGCCAGCAGCCAAGAGCCCGGGGGACTAGCCCGCAATGAGCAGTTCTTC.